This TCR beta chain emerged from a study of technical replicates of blood from a few donors. Sequenced by immunoSEQ multiplex PCR; TCRdb stores in-frame clones only, minus some. The profile shows more than 90,000 clones, roughly 95% of them singletons. The germline V gene has CDR1 SGHAT and CDR2 FQNNGV. This CDR3 is built from 14 residues. V was pared by 5 bases and J by 6 bases, with 4 bases of the junction left unmatched. The sample comprised T cells isolated from PBMCs. This clonotype was obtained from a human donor in good health. The chain links TRBV11-2 to TRBJ2-3, with 11 positions matching TRBD2. The CDR3 loop is CASSQPSGGDTQYF. DNA of the CDR3: TGTGCCAGCAGCCAACCTAGCGGGGGGGATACGCAGTATTTT.